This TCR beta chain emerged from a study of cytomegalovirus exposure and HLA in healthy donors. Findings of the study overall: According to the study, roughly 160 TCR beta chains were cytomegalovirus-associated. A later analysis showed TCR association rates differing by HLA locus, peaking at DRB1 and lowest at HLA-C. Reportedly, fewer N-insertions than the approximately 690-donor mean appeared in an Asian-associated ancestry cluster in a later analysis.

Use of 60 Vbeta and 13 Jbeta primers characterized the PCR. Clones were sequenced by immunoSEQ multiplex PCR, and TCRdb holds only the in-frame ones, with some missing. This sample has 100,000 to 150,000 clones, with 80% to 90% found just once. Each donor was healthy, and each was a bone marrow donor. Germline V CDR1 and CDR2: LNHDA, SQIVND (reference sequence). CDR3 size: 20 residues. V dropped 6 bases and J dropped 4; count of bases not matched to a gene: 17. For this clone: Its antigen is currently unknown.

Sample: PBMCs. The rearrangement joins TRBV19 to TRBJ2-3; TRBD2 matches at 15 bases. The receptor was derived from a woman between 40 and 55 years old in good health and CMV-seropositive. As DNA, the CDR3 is TGTGCCAGTAGCATCCGGCCGGGACTAGCGGGAGGCCGACCGCCAGATACGCAGTATTTT. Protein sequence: CASSIRPGLAGGRPPDTQYF. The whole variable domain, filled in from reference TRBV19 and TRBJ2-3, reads DGGITQSPKYLFRKEGQNVTLSCEQNLNHDAMYWYRQDPGQGLRLIYYSQIVNDFQKGDIAEGYSVSREKKESFPLTVTSAQKNPTAFYLCASSIRPGLAGGRPPDTQYFGPGTRLTVL.